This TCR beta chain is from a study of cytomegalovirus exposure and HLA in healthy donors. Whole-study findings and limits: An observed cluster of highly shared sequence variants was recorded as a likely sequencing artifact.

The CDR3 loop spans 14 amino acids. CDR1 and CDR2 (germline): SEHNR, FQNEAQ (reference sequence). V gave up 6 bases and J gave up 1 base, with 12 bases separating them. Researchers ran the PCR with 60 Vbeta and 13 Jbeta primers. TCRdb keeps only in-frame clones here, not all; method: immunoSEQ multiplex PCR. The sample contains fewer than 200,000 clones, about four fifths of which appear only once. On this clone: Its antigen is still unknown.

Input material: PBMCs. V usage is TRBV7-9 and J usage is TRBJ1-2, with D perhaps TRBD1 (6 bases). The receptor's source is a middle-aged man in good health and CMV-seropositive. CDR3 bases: TGTGCCAGCAGTCCTACAGGGATTAACTATGGCTACACCTTC. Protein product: CASSPTGINYGYTF.